A single sample is the source of the 10 T cell receptor beta chains below, sequenced in a study of T cells in localized non-small cell lung cancer. The method was immunoSEQ multiplex PCR; TCRdb's version includes in-frame clones alone and lacks a portion of them. The sample includes 20,000 to 30,000 clones, about 91% of them seen just once. The sequencing here drew on peripheral blood, taken before any cancer treatment. The source of these receptors is a female donor older than 55 with stage II squamous cell lung carcinoma.

This sequence joins TRBV30 and TRBJ1-5; D remains unclear. Germline V gene lookup returns CDR1 GTSNPN and CDR2 SVGIG (reference sequence). V was clipped by 1 base and J by 4 bases, with 5 bases between them. The CDR3 totals 12 residues. The CDR3 coding sequence is TGTGCCTGGAGTGGGGGAAATCAGCCCCAGCATTTT. Translated: CAWSGGNQPQHF.

The chain is built from TRBV9 and TRBJ2-5; the match to TRBD2 covers 10 bases. The V gene end was trimmed by 3 bases and the J gene end by 4 bases; junction bases not matched to a gene: 15. Germline CDR1 and CDR2: SGDLS and YYNGEE. This CDR3 has 18 residues. CDR3 region: CASSGHGLAGVKRETQYF. In DNA, the CDR3 is TGTGCCAGCAGCGGTCACGGGCTAGCGGGAGTTAAGCGAGAGACCCAGTACTTC.

The chain couples TRBV4-3 to TRBJ1-2; no clear D. Germline V gene lookup returns CDR1 LGHNA and CDR2 YSLEER. This CDR3 has 14 amino acids. Deletions cut 0 bases from V and 1 base from J, with 6 bases between. CDR3 in amino acids: CASSQDGRNYGYTF. The CDR3 DNA is TGCGCCAGCAGCCAAGACGGTCGTAACTATGGCTACACCTTC.

This clone was detected only once. The gene calls are TRBV2 and TRBJ1-3; no reliable D call. Germline lookup yields CDR1 SNHLY and CDR2 FYNNEI. The CDR3 sequence is 13 residues long. V was cut by 7 bases and J by 1 base, with 8 bases left in between. The CDR3 loop reads CASTGVSGNTIYF. DNA of the CDR3: TGTGCCAGCACCGGCGTATCTGGAAACACCATATATTTT.

This chain joins TRBV18 and TRBJ1-6; no definite D call. The CDR3 is 15 residues long. Germline assignment: CDR1 KGHSH and CDR2 LQKENI. Trimming shortened V by 6 bases and J by 7 bases, and 16 bases separated the two germline ends. CDR3 protein: CASSLGRDGNSPLHF. The CDR3 nucleotides are TGTGCCAGCTCGTTGGGGAGGGATGGCAATTCACCCCTCCACTTT.

V gene TRBV7-2 combines with J gene TRBJ1-2, with unresolved D. CDR3 size: 13 residues. CDR1 SGHTA and CDR2 FQGNSA come from the germline V gene. The V end was cut by 1 base, the J end by 6 bases, with 9 bases between. The CDR3 DNA follows: TGTGCCAGCAGCTTAGTTAGGGTGGATGGCTACACCTTC. This encodes CASSLVRVDGYTF.

This chain uses TRBV2 with TRBJ1-6; D call uncertain. Trimming took off 4 bases at V and 7 bases at J, with 11 bases between the two ends. CDR3 length: 14 residues. CDR1 and CDR2 from the germline V gene are SNHLY and FYNNEI. The CDR3 here is CASSARGINSPLHF. In DNA, the CDR3 is TGTGCCAGCAGTGCTCGAGGGATCAATTCACCCCTCCACTTT. The full variable domain, its missing parts supplied by reference TRBV2 and TRBJ1-6, is EPEVTQTPSHQVTQMGQEVILRCVPISNHLYFYWYRQILGQKVEFLVSFYNNEISEKSEIFDDQFSVERPDGSNFTLKIRSTKLEDSAMYFCASSARGINSPLHFGNGTRLTVT.

This rearrangement joins TRBV5-4 to TRBJ2-5, with TRBD2 matching 10 bases. Germline values: CDR1 SGHNT, CDR2 YYREEE (reference sequence). Trimming took 10 bases from V and 1 from J; bases not matched to a gene: 7. This CDR3 is built from 14 residues. This chain's CDR3 is CAYAAGGVQETQYF. CDR3 sequence (DNA): TGTGCCTACGCAGCGGGGGGGGTCCAAGAGACCCAGTACTTC.

The rearrangement uses TRBV19 and TRBJ1-6; unclear D gene. This CDR3 region has 15 residues. Looked up from germline, CDR1 is LNHDA and CDR2 is SQIVND (reference sequence). V dropped 9 bases and J dropped 4 bases, with 16 bases sitting between them. The DNA of the CDR3 is TGTGCCAGCTCCGGAAGCAGTGGATATAATTCACCCCTCCACTTT. This gives the protein CASSGSSGYNSPLHF. Filled out from reference TRBV19 and TRBJ1-6, the complete variable domain reads DGGITQSPKYLFRKEGQNVTLSCEQNLNHDAMYWYRQDPGQGLRLIYYSQIVNDFQKGDIAEGYSVSREKKESFPLTVTSAQKNPTAFYLCASSGSSGYNSPLHFGNGTRLTVT.

The genes are TRBV27 and TRBJ1-5, with D possibly TRBD1 on 5 matching bases. Trimming shortened V by 2 bases and J by 5 bases, and 10 bases separated the two germline ends. CDR1 MNHEY and CDR2 SMNVEV come from the germline V gene (reference sequence). This CDR3 has 14 amino acids. The CDR3 reads CASSLQGGHQPQHF. CDR3 DNA: TGTGCCAGCAGTTTACAGGGAGGGCATCAGCCCCAGCATTTT.